Shown below are 8 T cell receptor beta chains from a single sample sequenced in a study of T cell responses to AZD1222 COVID-19 vaccine. Repertoires were generated with immunoSEQ multiplex PCR, while TCRdb's copy carries only in-frame clones and drops some. The sample has about 140,000 clones, 93% seen once; the top ten hold 7.5% to 9.5%. The sequencing used peripheral blood, collected on day 0 of AZD1222 vaccination. These receptor sequences come from an adult in good health.

V and J are TRBV19 and TRBJ1-4; D remains unclear. Germline V gives CDR1 LNHDA, CDR2 SQIVND (reference sequence). Trimming shortened V by 3 bases and J by 7 bases, and 12 bases separated the two germline ends. The CDR3 covers 14 residues. The CDR3, as DNA: TGTGCCAGTAGTATCGTGAGTACGGGTGAAAAACTGTTTTTT. Its translation: CASSIVSTGEKLFF. Variable domain in full (rest from reference TRBV19 and TRBJ1-4): DGGITQSPKYLFRKEGQNVTLSCEQNLNHDAMYWYRQDPGQGLRLIYYSQIVNDFQKGDIAEGYSVSREKKESFPLTVTSAQKNPTAFYLCASSIVSTGEKLFFGSGTQLSVL.

The chain links TRBV6-2 or TRBV6-3 to TRBJ1-4, with D possibly TRBD1 on 5 matching bases. The germline V gene encodes CDR1 MNHEY and CDR2 SVGEGT. Trimming pared 4 bases from V and 6 bases from J, leaving 15 bases between. The CDR3 totals 15 residues. The CDR3 coding sequence is TGTGCCAGCAGTTGGATGGGGCTAAGGGATGAAAAACTGTTTTTT. Amino acids: CASSWMGLRDEKLFF.

V and J are TRBV27 and TRBJ1-5; D might be TRBD1 (5 bases). V was clipped by 8 bases and J by 0 bases, with 29 bases between them. Germline-derived CDR1 and CDR2 are MNHEY and SMNVEV (reference sequence). CDR3 length equals 20 residues. CDR3 sequence reads: CASEAQSVPDTAYSNQPQHF. CDR3 nucleotides: TGTGCCAGCGAGGCCCAAAGTGTCCCGGACACCGCTTATAGCAATCAGCCCCAGCATTTT.

CDR3 nucleotides: TGTGCCAGCAGGGCGAGCGGGTCGACCTACGAGCAGTACTTC. This sequence encodes CASRASGSTYEQYF. This chain joins TRBV28 and TRBJ2-7, with a possible D match to TRBD2 (6 bases). V gave up 6 bases and J gave up 2 bases, with 14 bases separating them. The CDR3 loop spans 14 amino acids. Germline-derived CDR1 and CDR2 are MDHEN and SYDVKM.

The chain combines TRBV18 with TRBJ1-5; the D is unclear. Germline CDR1 KGHSH, CDR2 LQKENI. The CDR3 runs to 13 residues. V lost 3 bases, J lost 6 bases, and 9 bases lay in between. DNA for the CDR3: TGTGCCAGCTCACCCGGAAGTCGTCAGCCCCAGCATTTT. It encodes CASSPGSRQPQHF. Full variable domain (missing parts from reference TRBV18 and TRBJ1-5): NAGVMQNPRHLVRRRGQEARLRCSPMKGHSHVYWYRQLPEEGLKFMVYLQKENIIDESGMPKERFSAEFPKEGPSILRIQQVVRGDSAAYFCASSPGSRQPQHFGDGTRLSIL.

The chain employs TRBV6-4 and TRBJ1-5; 9 bases line up with TRBD1. Trimming cost V 11 bases and J 3 bases; bases outside gene matches: 8. The germline CDR1 and CDR2 sequences are MRHNA and SNTAGT. This CDR3 is built from 14 residues. CDR3: CAGHGTGNNQPQHF. CDR3 nucleotides: TGTGCCGGACACGGGACAGGGAACAATCAGCCCCAGCATTTT.

The J gene is TRBJ1-2, the V gene TRBV5-4; 11 bases map to TRBD1. V was clipped by 4 bases and J by 6 bases; unmatched bases: 5. CDR3 size: 14 residues. From germline, CDR1 is SGHNT and CDR2 YYREEE (reference sequence). CDR3 nucleotides: TGTGCCAGCAGCGGGACGGACAGGGGGCATGGCTACACCTTC. This translates into CASSGTDRGHGYTF.

The CDR3 sequence: CASSPKTGSKVGDIQYF. CDR3 DNA sequence: TGCGCCAGCAGCCCGAAGACAGGGAGCAAGGTCGGGGACATTCAGTACTTC. The chain recombines TRBV5-1 with TRBJ2-4, with 7 bases aligning to TRBD1. Germline lookup yields CDR1 SGHRS and CDR2 YFSETQ. With 4 bases clipped from V and 8 bases from J, the junction kept 18 bases outside the gene matches. The CDR3 is made up of 17 amino acids.